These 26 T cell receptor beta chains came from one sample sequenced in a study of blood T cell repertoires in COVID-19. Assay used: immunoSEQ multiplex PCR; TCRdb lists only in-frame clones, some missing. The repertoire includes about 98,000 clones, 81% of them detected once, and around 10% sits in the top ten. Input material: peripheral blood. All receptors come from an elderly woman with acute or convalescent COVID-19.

This CDR3 is CASSYSVSGGSEAFF. CDR3 coding DNA: TGTGCCAGCAGTTACTCAGTGTCGGGGGGATCTGAAGCTTTCTTT. The genes are TRBV6-6 and TRBJ1-1; tentatively, D is TRBD1 (5 bases). This CDR3 has 15 residues. V was shortened by 0 bases and J by 6 bases, with 14 bases between the two germline ends. The germline V gene has CDR1 MNHNY and CDR2 SVGAGI (reference sequence).

The CDR3 DNA follows: TGTGCCTGGGCTTGGGAGGGGTATAATTCACCCCTCCACTTT. This codes for CAWAWEGYNSPLHF. V and J are TRBV30 and TRBJ1-6; TRBD1 is a possible D gene (5 bases). Trimming took 5 bases from V and 4 from J, leaving 12 bases between them. Germline V lookup: CDR1 GTSNPN, CDR2 SVGIG (reference sequence). The CDR3 is 14 residues long.

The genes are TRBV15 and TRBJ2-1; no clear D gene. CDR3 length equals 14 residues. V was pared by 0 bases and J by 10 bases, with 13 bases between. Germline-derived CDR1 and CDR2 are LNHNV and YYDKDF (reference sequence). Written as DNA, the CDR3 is TGTGCCACCAGCAGAGATCTGGGCGTAAACGAGCAGTTCTTC. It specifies CATSRDLGVNEQFF.

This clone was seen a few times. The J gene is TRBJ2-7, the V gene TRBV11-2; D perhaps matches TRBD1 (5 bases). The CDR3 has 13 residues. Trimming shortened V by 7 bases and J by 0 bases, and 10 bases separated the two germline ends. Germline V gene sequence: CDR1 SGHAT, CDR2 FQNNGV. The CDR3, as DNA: TGTGCCAGCACCCACAGGAACTCCTACGAGCAGTACTTC. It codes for CASTHRNSYEQYF. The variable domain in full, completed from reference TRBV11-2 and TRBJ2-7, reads EAGVAQSPRYKIIEKRQSVAFWCNPISGHATLYWYQQILGQGPKLLIQFQNNGVVDDSQLPKDRFSAERLKGVDSTLKIQPAKLEDSAVYLCASTHRNSYEQYFGPGTRLTVT.

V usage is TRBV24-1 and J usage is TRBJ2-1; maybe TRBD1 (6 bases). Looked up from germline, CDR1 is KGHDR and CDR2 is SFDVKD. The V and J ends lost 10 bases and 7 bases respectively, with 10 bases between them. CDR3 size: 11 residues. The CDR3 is CATERGNEQFF. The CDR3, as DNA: TGTGCCACAGAAAGGGGGAATGAGCAGTTCTTC.

The CDR3 here is CASSVVPNTEAFF. Written as DNA, the CDR3 is TGTGCCAGCAGCGTAGTCCCAAACACTGAAGCTTTCTTT. V gene TRBV9 combines with J gene TRBJ1-1; no clear D. This CDR3 contains 13 residues. The germline CDR1 and CDR2 sequences are SGDLS and YYNGEE. V was shortened by 0 bases and J by 2 bases, with 5 bases between the two germline ends.

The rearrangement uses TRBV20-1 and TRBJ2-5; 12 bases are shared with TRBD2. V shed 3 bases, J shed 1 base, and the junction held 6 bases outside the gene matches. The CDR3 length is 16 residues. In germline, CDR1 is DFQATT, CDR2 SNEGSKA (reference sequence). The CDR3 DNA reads TGCAGTGCTAGTCTAGCGGGGGGGCCCCTCCAAGAGACCCAGTACTTC. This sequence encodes CSASLAGGPLQETQYF.

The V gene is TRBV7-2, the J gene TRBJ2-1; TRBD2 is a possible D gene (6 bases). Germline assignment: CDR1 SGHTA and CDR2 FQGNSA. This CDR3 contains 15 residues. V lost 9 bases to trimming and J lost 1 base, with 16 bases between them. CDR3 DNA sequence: TGTGCCAGTCAGGAGGGACGGGTGTCCTACAATGAGCAGTTCTTC. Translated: CASQEGRVSYNEQFF.

The CDR3 DNA reads as TGCGCCAGCAGCCAAGAATGCTTGATAGGGACATGGGCCATCTATGGCTACACCTTC. Residues: CASSQECLIGTWAIYGYTF. V is TRBV4-1 and J is TRBJ1-2; TRBD1 might be the D (6 bases). The CDR3 consists of 19 residues. Germline CDR1 MGHRA, CDR2 YSYEKL. V was trimmed by 0 bases and J by 4 bases, leaving 24 bases between them.

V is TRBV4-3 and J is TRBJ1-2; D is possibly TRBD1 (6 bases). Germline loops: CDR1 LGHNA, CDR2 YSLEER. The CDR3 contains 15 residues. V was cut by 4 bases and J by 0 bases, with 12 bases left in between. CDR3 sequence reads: CASSLQGSTNYGYTF. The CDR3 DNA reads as TGCGCCAGCAGCCTTCAGGGGTCAACTAACTATGGCTACACCTTC.

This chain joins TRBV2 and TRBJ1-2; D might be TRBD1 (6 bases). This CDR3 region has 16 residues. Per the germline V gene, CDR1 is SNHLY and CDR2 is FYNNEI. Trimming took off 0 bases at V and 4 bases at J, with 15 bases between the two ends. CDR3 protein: CASSEALPTGTYGYTF. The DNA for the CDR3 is TGTGCCAGCAGTGAAGCGCTTCCGACAGGAACCTATGGCTACACCTTC.

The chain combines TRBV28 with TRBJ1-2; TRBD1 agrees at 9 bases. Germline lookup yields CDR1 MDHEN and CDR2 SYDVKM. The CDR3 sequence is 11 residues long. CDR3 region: CTTGGNYGYTF. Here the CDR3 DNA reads TGTACGACAGGGGGTAACTATGGCTACACCTTC.

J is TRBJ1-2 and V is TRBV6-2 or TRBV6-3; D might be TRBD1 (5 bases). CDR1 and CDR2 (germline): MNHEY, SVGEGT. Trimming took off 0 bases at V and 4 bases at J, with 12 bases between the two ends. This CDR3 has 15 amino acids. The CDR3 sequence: CASSYSGRGGYGYTF. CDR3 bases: TGTGCCAGCAGTTACTCGGGGCGGGGAGGCTATGGCTACACCTTC.

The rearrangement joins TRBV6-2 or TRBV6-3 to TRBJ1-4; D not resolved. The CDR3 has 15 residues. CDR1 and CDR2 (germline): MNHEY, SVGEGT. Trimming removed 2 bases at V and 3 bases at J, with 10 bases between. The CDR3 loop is CASSYGGQSNEKLFF. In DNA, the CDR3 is TGTGCCAGCAGTTACGGTGGGCAGTCTAATGAAAAACTGTTTTTT.

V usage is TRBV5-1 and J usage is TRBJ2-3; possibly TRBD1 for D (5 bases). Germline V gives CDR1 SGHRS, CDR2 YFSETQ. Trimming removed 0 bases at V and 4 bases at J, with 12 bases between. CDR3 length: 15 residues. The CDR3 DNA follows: TGCGCCAGCAGCTTGGGCAGGGATATTGCAGATACGCAGTATTTT. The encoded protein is CASSLGRDIADTQYF. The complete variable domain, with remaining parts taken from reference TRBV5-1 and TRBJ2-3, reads KAGVTQTPRYLIKTRGQQVTLSCSPISGHRSVSWYQQTPGQGLQFLFEYFSETQRNKGNFPGRFSGRQFSNSRSEMNVSTLELGDSALYLCASSLGRDIADTQYFGPGTRLTVL.

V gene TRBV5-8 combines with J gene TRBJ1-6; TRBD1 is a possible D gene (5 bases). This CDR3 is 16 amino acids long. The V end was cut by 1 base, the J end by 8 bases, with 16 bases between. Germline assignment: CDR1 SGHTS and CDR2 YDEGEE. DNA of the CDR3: TGTGCCAGCAGCTTGTTCGGCAGGGTGAGACATTCACCCCTCCACTTT. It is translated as CASSLFGRVRHSPLHF.

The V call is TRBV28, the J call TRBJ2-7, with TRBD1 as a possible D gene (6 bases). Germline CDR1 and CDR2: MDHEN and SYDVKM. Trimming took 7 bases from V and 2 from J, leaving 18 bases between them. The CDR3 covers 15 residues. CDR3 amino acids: CASTPQGEGAYEQYF. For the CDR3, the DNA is TGTGCCAGCACCCCCCAAGGAGAGGGGGCCTACGAGCAGTACTTC.

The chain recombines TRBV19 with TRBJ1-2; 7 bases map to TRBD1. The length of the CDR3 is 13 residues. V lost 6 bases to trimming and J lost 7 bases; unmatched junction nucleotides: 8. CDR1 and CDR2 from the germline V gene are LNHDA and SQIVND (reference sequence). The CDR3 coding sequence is TGTGCCAGTAGGACAGGGCTGGAGATTGGCTACACCTTC. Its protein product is CASRTGLEIGYTF.

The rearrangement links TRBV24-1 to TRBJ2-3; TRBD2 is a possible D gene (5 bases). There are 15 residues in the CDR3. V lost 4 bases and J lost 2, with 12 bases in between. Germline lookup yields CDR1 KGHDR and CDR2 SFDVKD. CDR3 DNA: TGTGCCACCAGTGACCCCCCGGGGAACACAGATACGCAGTATTTT. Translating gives CATSDPPGNTDTQYF.

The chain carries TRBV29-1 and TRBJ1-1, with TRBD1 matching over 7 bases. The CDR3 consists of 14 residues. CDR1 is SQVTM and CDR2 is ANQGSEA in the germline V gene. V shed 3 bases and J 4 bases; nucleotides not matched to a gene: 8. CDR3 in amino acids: CSVDTQGVSTEAFF. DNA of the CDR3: TGCAGCGTTGATACCCAGGGGGTGAGCACTGAAGCTTTCTTT.

The CDR3 DNA reads as TGTGCCAGCGAGAGATCGGGACTAGGGGAGACCCAGTACTTC. It is translated as CASERSGLGETQYF. J is TRBJ2-5 and V is TRBV25-1; 8 bases are a match to TRBD2. Trimming at V came to 8 bases and at J to 5 bases, leaving 10 bases not matched to a gene. The CDR3 loop spans 14 amino acids. The germline V gene encodes CDR1 MGHDK and CDR2 SYGVNS.

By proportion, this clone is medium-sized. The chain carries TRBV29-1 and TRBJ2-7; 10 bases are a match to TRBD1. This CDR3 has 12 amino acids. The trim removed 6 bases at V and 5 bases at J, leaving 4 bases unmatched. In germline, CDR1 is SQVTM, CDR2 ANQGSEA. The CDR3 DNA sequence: TGCAGCGTGGGGGACAGGGGCAACGAGCAGTACTTC. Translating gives CSVGDRGNEQYF.

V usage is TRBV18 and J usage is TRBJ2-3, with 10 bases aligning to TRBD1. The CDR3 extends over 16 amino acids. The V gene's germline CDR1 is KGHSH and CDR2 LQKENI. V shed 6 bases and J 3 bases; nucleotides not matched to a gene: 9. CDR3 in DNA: TGTGCCAGCTCCAGTAAGGGACAGGGGAAAACAGATACGCAGTATTTT. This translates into CASSSKGQGKTDTQYF.

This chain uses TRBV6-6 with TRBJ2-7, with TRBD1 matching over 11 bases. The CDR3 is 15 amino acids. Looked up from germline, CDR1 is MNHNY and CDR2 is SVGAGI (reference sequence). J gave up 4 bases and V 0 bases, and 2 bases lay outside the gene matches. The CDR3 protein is CASSYSGQGGYEQYF. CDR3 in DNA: TGTGCCAGCAGTTACTCGGGACAGGGGGGGTACGAGCAGTACTTC.

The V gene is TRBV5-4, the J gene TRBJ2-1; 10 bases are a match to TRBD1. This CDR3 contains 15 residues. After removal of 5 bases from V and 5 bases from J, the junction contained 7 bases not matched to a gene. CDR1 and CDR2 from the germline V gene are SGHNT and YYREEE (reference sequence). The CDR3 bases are TGTGCCAGCAGGGAAGGGACAGGGGATCACAATGAGCAGTTCTTC. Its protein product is CASREGTGDHNEQFF. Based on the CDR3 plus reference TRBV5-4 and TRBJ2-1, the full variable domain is ETGVTQSPTHLIKTRGQQVTLRCSSQSGHNTVSWYQQALGQGPQFIFQYYREEENGRGNFPPRFSGLQFPNYSSELNVNALELDDSALYLCASREGTGDHNEQFFGPGTRLTVL.

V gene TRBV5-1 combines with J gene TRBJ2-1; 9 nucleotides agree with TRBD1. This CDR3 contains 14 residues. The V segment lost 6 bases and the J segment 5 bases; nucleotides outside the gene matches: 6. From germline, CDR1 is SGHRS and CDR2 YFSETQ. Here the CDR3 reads CASTVGDRDNEQFF. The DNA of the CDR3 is TGCGCCAGCACCGTCGGGGACAGGGACAATGAGCAGTTCTTC.